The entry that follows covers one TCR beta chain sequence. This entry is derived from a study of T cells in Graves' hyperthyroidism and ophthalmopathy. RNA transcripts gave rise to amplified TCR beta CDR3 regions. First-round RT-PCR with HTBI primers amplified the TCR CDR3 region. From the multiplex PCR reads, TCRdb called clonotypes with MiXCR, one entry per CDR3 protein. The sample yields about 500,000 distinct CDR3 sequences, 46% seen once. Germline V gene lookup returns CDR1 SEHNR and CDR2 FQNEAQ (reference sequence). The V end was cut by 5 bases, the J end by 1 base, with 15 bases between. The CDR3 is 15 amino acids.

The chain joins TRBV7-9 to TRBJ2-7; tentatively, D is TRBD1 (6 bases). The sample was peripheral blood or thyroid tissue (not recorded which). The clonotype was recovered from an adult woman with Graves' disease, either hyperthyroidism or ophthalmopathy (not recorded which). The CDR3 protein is CASSRRNRESYEQYF. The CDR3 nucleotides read TGTGCCAGCAGCAGGAGGAACAGGGAGTCCTACGAGCAGTACTTC.